A few counts support the clone carrying this TCR beta chain. The data originate from a study of identical twins. Healthy Caucasian individuals made up all the donors. Unmatched junction bases numbered 11, after V lost 2 bases and J lost 10 bases. CDR3 length equals 17 residues. Germline CDR1 SGHRS, CDR2 YFSETQ. MiXCR, applied by TCRdb to the 5' RACE reads, yields one record per CDR3 protein. The data hold some 440,000 distinct CDR3 sequences, with 20% to 25% observed a single time. The data were also submitted as part of a second study, on T cells expressing NK-cell markers. That source reports: Expanded NKG2C+ T cell clones were not confirmed as HCMV-specific.

The chain is built from TRBV5-1 and TRBJ2-1, with 14 bases aligning to TRBD2. This TCR derives from a woman aged 18-30 years in good health. The sample consisted of CD4+ T cells sorted from blood. CDR3 loop: CASSLKRLAGGSGEQFF. The CDR3 region has the DNA TGCGCCAGCAGCTTAAAACGACTAGCGGGAGGGTCAGGAGAGCAGTTCTTC.